This is a list of T cell receptor beta chains from one sample in a study of CD8 T cells in Susac syndrome. One entry per CDR3 protein, called by TCRdb with MiXCR from the immunoSEQ multiplex PCR reads. The data contain roughly 200,000 distinct CDR3 sequences, 85% to 95% of them seen just once; the ten biggest clones take up approximately 0.099%. Sequenced: CD4+ T cells from PBMCs. All receptors come from a human donor with Susac syndrome. The CDR3 runs from the conserved cysteine through the conserved F or W. The D gene is left open where the match is weak.

D gene | J gene | CDR3 length | V gene | CDR3 protein
TRBD1 | TRBJ2-7 | 15 | TRBV12-3/TRBV12-4 | CASSLGPDRSYEQYF
. | TRBJ2-7 | 13 | TRBV15 | CATSRGPLGEQYF
. | TRBJ2-7 | 15 | TRBV3-1 | CASSQDLVDEREQYF
. | TRBJ2-3 | 16 | TRBV7-2 | CASSLAPGANTDTQYF
. | TRBJ1-1 | 15 | TRBV9 | CASSVDGQVNTEAFF
. | TRBJ2-3 | 15 | TRBV9 | CASSVETIYTDTQYF
. | TRBJ1-1 | 15 | TRBV5-1 | CASSLSPDANTEAFF
TRBD2 | TRBJ2-1 | 17 | TRBV4-1 | CASSQGEGGGSYNEQFF
. | TRBJ1-5 | 18 | TRBV20-1 | CSAPRGTETGFSNQPQHF
. | TRBJ1-2 | 13 | TRBV6-5 | CASTPGTDYGYTF
. | TRBJ1-2 | 13 | TRBV7-2 | CASSTGIRYGYTF
. | TRBJ2-4 | 15 | TRBV7-2 | CASSLAAGNIDIQYF
. | TRBJ2-5 | 13 | TRBV29-1 | CSVPIRGMETQYF
. | TRBJ2-3 | 13 | TRBV12-3/TRBV12-4 | CASSFSPADTQYF
. | TRBJ1-3 | 14 | TRBV20-1 | CSARAAVTGNTIYF
. | TRBJ2-5 | 13 | TRBV15 | CATSRVGFETQYF
. | TRBJ1-5 | 15 | TRBV27 | CASRSGTGGNQPQHF
TRBD1 | TRBJ1-5 | 14 | TRBV12-3/TRBV12-4 | CASSWQGANQPQHF
. | TRBJ2-5 | 13 | TRBV15 | CATSREIMGFSYF
TRBD1 | TRBJ1-5 | 15 | TRBV28 | CASSATGNSNQPQHF
TRBD2 | TRBJ2-5 | 18 | TRBV20-1 | CSARDPLAGGSRGETQYF
TRBD2 | TRBJ2-4 | 18 | TRBV29-1 | CSVVLRIGLAGVKNIQYF
TRBD2 | TRBJ2-1 | 19 | TRBV18 | CASSPLTTSGFSSYNEQFF
TRBD1 | TRBJ2-5 | 15 | TRBV7-9 | CASSLAGQGAKTQYF
TRBD2 | TRBJ2-7 | 16 | TRBV18 | CASSPRTSGSSYEQYF
. | TRBJ1-5 | 16 | TRBV30 | CAWSSALVRGNQPQHF
. | TRBJ1-1 | 12 | TRBV7-9 | CASSTGRTEAFF
. | TRBJ1-2 | 13 | TRBV29-1 | CSVEDLRAYGYTF
. | TRBJ2-3 | 15 | TRBV4-2 | CASSQDRVESDTQYF
TRBD2 | TRBJ2-5 | 16 | TRBV20-1 | CSARDLRGLAGDEQYF
. | TRBJ1-2 | 13 | TRBV4-2 | CASSQDLGGGYTF
. | TRBJ2-3 | 14 | TRBV2 | CASSEERSTDTQYF
TRBD2 | TRBJ2-7 | 16 | TRBV14 | CASSQQAAGREYEQYF
. | TRBJ1-2 | 14 | TRBV2 | CASGEGTINYGYTF
TRBD2 | TRBJ2-1 | 15 | TRBV5-1 | CASSTTSGAHNEQFF
TRBD1 | TRBJ2-7 | 13 | TRBV2 | CASRGTGTYEQYF
. | TRBJ2-2 | 16 | TRBV12-5 | CASGLVLTWNTGELFF
. | TRBJ1-2 | 14 | TRBV5-1 | CASSPTGGNYGYTF
. | TRBJ1-3 | 16 | TRBV4-3 | CASSQDRRNSGNTIYF
TRBD1 | TRBJ1-1 | 12 | TRBV28 | CASSLGDRAAFF
. | TRBJ2-2 | 15 | TRBV18 | CASSPPKVHTGELFF
TRBD1 | TRBJ1-2 | 16 | TRBV5-8 | CASSLAVVDRGRGYTF
TRBD1 | TRBJ1-1 | 13 | TRBV5-8 | CASITDRGTEAFF
TRBD1 | TRBJ1-2 | 15 | TRBV5-1 | CASRSGTGDFYGYTF
TRBD2 | TRBJ2-7 | 14 | TRBV2 | CASSRTSGSGEQYF
. | TRBJ2-1 | 16 | TRBV28 | CASSSSNLGGSDEQFF